Below, one T cell receptor (beta chain) is given with its context. Antigen: not known. This record belongs to a study of T cell responses to AZD1222 COVID-19 vaccine. Study summary: Whether given at about 4 or about 12 weeks, second doses were pooled.

There are 19 residues in the CDR3. The trim removed 5 bases at V and 0 bases at J, leaving 11 bases unmatched. Per the germline V gene, CDR1 is SEHNR and CDR2 is FQNEAQ (reference sequence). Findings and limits, study-wide: Females outnumbered males among donors, who were mostly white British; clonal diversity was possibly underestimated. The repertoires were collected only after the peak T cell response.

TCRdb's table, derived via immunoSEQ multiplex PCR, lists solely in-frame clones and lacks some. Found here are 90,000 to 150,000 clones, approximately 90% of them singletons; the top ten hold more than 3%. The chain couples TRBV7-9 to TRBJ1-6; TRBD1 aligns across 9 bases. The sequencing here drew on peripheral blood, taken on day 0 of AZD1222 vaccination. This receptor was identified in an adult in good health. CDR3 bases: TGTGCCAGCAGCATATCCGGGACAGGGTCTATCTCCTATAATTCACCCCTCCACTTT. The encoded protein is CASSISGTGSISYNSPLHF. The full variable domain, with the rest looked up from reference TRBV7-9 and TRBJ1-6, is DTGVSQNPRHKITKRGQNVTFRCDPISEHNRLYWYRQTLGQGPEFLTYFQNEAQLEKSRLLSDRFSAERPKGSFSTLEIQRTEQGDSAMYLCASSISGTGSISYNSPLHFGNGTRLTVT.